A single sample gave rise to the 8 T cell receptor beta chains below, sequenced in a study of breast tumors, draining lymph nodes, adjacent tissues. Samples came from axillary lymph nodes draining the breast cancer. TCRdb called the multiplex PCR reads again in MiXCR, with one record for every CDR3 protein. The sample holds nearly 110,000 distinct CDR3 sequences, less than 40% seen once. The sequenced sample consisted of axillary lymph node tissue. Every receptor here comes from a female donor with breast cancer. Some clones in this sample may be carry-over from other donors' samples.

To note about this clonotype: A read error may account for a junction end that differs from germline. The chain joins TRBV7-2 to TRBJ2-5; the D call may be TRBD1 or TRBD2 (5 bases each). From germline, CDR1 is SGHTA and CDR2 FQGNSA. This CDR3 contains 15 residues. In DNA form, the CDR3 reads TGTGCCAGCACTTCCATCTGGAGCCCTCGTGGGACCCAGCACTTC. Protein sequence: CASTSIWSPRGTQHF.

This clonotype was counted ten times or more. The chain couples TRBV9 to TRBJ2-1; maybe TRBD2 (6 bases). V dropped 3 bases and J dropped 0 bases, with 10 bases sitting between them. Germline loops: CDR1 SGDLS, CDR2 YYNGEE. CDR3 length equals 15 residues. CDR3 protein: CASSEAGLSYNEQFF. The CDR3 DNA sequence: TGTGCCAGCAGCGAGGCGGGACTCTCCTACAATGAGCAGTTCTTC.

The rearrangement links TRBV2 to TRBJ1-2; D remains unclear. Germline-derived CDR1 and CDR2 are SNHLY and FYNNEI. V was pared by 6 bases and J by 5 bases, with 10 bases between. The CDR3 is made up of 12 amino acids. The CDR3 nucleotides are TGTGCCAGCAGCCAGGCTAGGTATGGCTACACCTTC. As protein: CASSQARYGYTF.

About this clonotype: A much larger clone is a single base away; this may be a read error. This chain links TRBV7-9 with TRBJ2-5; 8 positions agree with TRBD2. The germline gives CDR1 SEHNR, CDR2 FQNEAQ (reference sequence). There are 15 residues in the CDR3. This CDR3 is CASAKIAGPQETQHF. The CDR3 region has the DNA TGTGCCAGCGCAAAAATAGCGGGGCCTCAAGAGACCCAGCACTTC.

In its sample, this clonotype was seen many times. CDR3 in amino acids: CASSLPTGNSPLHF. The CDR3 DNA follows: TGTGCCAGCAGCTTACCGACAGGGAATTCACCCCTCCACTTT. The chain couples TRBV5-6 to TRBJ1-6; 7 bases fit TRBD1. There are 14 residues in the CDR3. CDR1 and CDR2 (germline): SGHDT, YYEEEE. V lost 2 bases, J lost 7 bases, and 3 bases stayed unmatched.

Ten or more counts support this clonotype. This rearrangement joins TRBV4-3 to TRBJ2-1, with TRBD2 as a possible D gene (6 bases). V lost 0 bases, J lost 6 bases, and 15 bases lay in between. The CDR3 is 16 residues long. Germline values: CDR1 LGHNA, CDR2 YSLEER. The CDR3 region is CASSQDRVVGGNEQFF. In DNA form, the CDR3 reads TGCGCCAGCAGCCAAGATCGCGTCGTCGGGGGCAATGAGCAGTTCTTC.

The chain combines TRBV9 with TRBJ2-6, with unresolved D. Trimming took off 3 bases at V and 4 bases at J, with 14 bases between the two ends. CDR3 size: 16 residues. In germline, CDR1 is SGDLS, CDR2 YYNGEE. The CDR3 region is CASSAAFWAGANVLTF. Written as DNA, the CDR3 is TGTGCCAGCAGCGCTGCTTTTTGGGCGGGGGCCAACGTCCTGACTTTC.

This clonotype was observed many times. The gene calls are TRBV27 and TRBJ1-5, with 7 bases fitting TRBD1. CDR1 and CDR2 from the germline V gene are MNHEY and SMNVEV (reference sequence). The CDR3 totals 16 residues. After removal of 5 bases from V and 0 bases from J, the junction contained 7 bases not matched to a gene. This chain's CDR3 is CASSPLQGYSNQPQHF. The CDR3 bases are TGTGCCAGCAGTCCCCTACAGGGGTATAGCAATCAGCCCCAGCATTTT.